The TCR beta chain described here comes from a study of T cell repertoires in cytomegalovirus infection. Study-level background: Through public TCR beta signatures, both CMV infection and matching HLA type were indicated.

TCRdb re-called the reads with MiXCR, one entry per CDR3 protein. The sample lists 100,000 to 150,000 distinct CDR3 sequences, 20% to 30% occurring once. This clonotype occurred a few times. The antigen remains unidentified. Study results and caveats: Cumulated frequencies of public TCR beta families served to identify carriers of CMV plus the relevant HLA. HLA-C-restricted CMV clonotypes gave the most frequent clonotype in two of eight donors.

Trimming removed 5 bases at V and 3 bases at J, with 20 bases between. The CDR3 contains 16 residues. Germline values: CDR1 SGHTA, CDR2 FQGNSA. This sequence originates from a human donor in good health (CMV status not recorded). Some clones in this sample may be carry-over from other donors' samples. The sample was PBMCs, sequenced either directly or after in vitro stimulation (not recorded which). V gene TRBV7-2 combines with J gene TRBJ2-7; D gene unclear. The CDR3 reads CASSQERVIGFYEQYF. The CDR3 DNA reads TGTGCCAGCAGCCAAGAAAGGGTCATCGGGTTCTACGAGCAGTACTTC.